These 20 T cell receptor beta chains came from one sample sequenced in a study of T cell changes during pregnancy in multiple sclerosis. Only in-frame clones appear in the TCRdb table, and some are missing; sequencing was by immunoSEQ multiplex PCR. The repertoire has tens of thousands of clones, roughly 93% of them found once; the top ten carry roughly 1.3%. This sample comprised peripheral blood, obtained in the third trimester of pregnancy. The source is a female donor with multiple sclerosis, enrolled in a pregnancy study.

This clone was observed a handful of times. The chain has TRBV19 and TRBJ1-5; D not resolved. Trimming took 2 bases from V and 4 from J, leaving 6 bases between them. Germline-derived CDR1 and CDR2 are LNHDA and SQIVND (reference sequence). CDR3 length: 13 amino acids. The CDR3: CASSITGNQPQHF. CDR3 nucleotides: TGTGCCAGTAGTATAACGGGGAATCAGCCCCAGCATTTT.

The V call is TRBV5-1, the J call TRBJ1-2; D is unclear. Trimming shortened V by 1 base and J by 4 bases, and 8 bases separated the two germline ends. Looked up from germline, CDR1 is SGHRS and CDR2 is YFSETQ. This CDR3 comprises 13 residues. Written as DNA, the CDR3 is TGCGCCAGCAGCTTGACGTCAGTCTATGGCTACACCTTC. Translated: CASSLTSVYGYTF.

The rearrangement uses TRBV6-1 and TRBJ2-2; 8 bases line up with TRBD2. The junction had 5 bases not matched to a gene; V was cut back by 4 bases and J by 1 base. CDR3 size: 16 residues. CDR1 and CDR2 (germline): MNHNS, SASEGT. CDR3 nucleotide sequence: TGTGCCAGCAGTGCGCTCGGGGGGGTGAACACCGGGGAGCTGTTTTTT. It translates to CASSALGGVNTGELFF.

This chain links TRBV19 with TRBJ2-5; possibly TRBD2 for D (7 bases). This CDR3 region has 16 residues. V lost 4 bases and J 5 bases, leaving 20 bases between the germline ends. Germline V lookup: CDR1 LNHDA, CDR2 SQIVND (reference sequence). CDR3: CASSKVAGAFRETQYF. The CDR3 nucleotides are TGTGCCAGTAGTAAGGTGGCGGGGGCCTTCCGGGAGACCCAGTACTTC. Supplemented by reference TRBV19 and TRBJ2-5, the full variable domain reads DGGITQSPKYLFRKEGQNVTLSCEQNLNHDAMYWYRQDPGQGLRLIYYSQIVNDFQKGDIAEGYSVSREKKESFPLTVTSAQKNPTAFYLCASSKVAGAFRETQYFGPGTRLLVL.

V gene TRBV28 combines with J gene TRBJ1-1; TRBD1 agrees at 9 bases. Germline V gene data show CDR1 as MDHEN and CDR2 as SYDVKM. The V and J ends lost 8 bases and 6 bases, in that order; junction bases with no gene match: 19. This CDR3 region has 17 residues. Written as DNA, the CDR3 is TGTGCCAGCCAAAATCCCCCGGGACAGGGATTTCGGGCTGAAGCTTTCTTT. Its translation is CASQNPPGQGFRAEAFF.

The genes are TRBV6-5 and TRBJ1-1; maybe TRBD1 (5 bases). V dropped 5 bases and J dropped 4 bases, with 11 bases sitting between them. Germline loops: CDR1 MNHEY, CDR2 SVGAGI. The CDR3 extends over 13 amino acids. The CDR3 nucleotides are TGTGCCAGCAGTAACAGGTTTGGCACTGAAGCTTTCTTT. This sequence encodes CASSNRFGTEAFF.

The V gene is TRBV19, the J gene TRBJ1-1; D is unclear. Trimming removed 6 bases at V and 0 bases at J, with 8 bases between. The CDR3 covers 13 residues. Germline CDR1 is LNHDA and CDR2 is SQIVND (reference sequence). The CDR3 region is CASSPTVNTEAFF. As DNA, the CDR3 is TGTGCCAGTAGCCCTACAGTGAACACTGAAGCTTTCTTT.

The CDR3 spells CASSGDRRLRGTEAFF. CDR3 in DNA: TGTGCCAGCTCAGGGGACAGGCGGCTTCGGGGGACTGAAGCTTTCTTT. The V and J genes are TRBV18 and TRBJ1-1, with 8 bases that match TRBD1. Germline loops: CDR1 KGHSH, CDR2 LQKENI. The CDR3 covers 16 residues. V lost 5 bases, J lost 5 bases, and 13 bases stayed unmatched.

The V and J genes are TRBV30 and TRBJ1-2; D is unresolved. CDR1 is GTSNPN and CDR2 is SVGIG in the germline V gene (reference sequence). This CDR3 has 13 amino acids. Trimming removed 0 bases at V and 10 bases at J, with 15 bases between. DNA of the CDR3: TGTGCCTGGAGTGTTGAGGGCAGCTCGGACTACACCTTC. Translated, it gives CAWSVEGSSDYTF.

The chain employs TRBV10-3 and TRBJ1-4; TRBD1 matches at 8 bases. CDR1 and CDR2 from the germline V gene are ENHRY and SYGVKD. V shed 9 bases and J 3 bases; nucleotides not matched to a gene: 12. CDR3 length: 16 amino acids. The CDR3 DNA is TGTGCCATTGGGACAGGTGGGATTGGGTCTAATGAAAAACTGTTTTTT. Its protein is CAIGTGGIGSNEKLFF.

This chain uses TRBV4-1 with TRBJ1-1, with D maybe TRBD1 (5 bases). V lost 1 base and J 0 bases, leaving 12 bases between the germline ends. The CDR3 contains 16 residues. The germline CDR1 and CDR2 sequences are MGHRA and YSYEKL. The CDR3 coding sequence is TGCGCCAGCAGCCAAGGTCGCCGGACAATGAACACTGAAGCTTTCTTT. It specifies CASSQGRRTMNTEAFF.

The chain has TRBV18 and TRBJ1-4; D is undetermined. The CDR3 extends over 16 amino acids. In germline, CDR1 is KGHSH, CDR2 LQKENI. With 1 base removed from V and 8 bases from J, the gap between germline ends came to 17 bases. The CDR3 nucleotides are TGTGCCAGCTCACCACGGGCAGCTACAGAAGCCGAAAAACTGTTTTTT. Translation gives CASSPRAATEAEKLFF.

The chain recombines TRBV15 with TRBJ2-2, with D tentatively TRBD1 (6 bases). The CDR3 runs 15 residues. Between the trimmed V and J ends, which lost 5 bases and 3 bases, there was a span of 13 bases. CDR1 and CDR2 from the germline V gene are LNHNV and YYDKDF (reference sequence). CDR3 bases: TGTGCCACCAGCGAGCAGGGGAAGGACACCGGGGAGCTGTTTTTT. It translates to CATSEQGKDTGELFF.

This clone was detected only once. V usage is TRBV12-5 and J usage is TRBJ2-3, with 9 nucleotides matching TRBD2. The V gene's germline CDR1 is LGHNT and CDR2 FRNRAP. CDR3 length: 18 amino acids. J gave up 0 bases and V 2 bases, and 9 bases lay outside the gene matches. The CDR3 protein is CASGLTYDGTSSTDTQYF. The CDR3 nucleotides are TGTGCTAGTGGTTTGACGTACGACGGGACTAGCAGCACAGATACGCAGTATTTT.

This chain joins TRBV5-4 and TRBJ2-3; the D gene is possibly TRBD2 (7 bases). Trimming stripped 2 bases from V and 3 bases from J, with 13 bases between. CDR3 length: 15 amino acids. CDR1 is SGHNT and CDR2 is YYREEE in the germline V gene (reference sequence). CDR3 protein: CASSFTGGRTDTQYF. The CDR3 nucleotides read TGTGCCAGCAGCTTTACGGGGGGCCGAACAGATACGCAGTATTTT.

This chain joins TRBV28 and TRBJ1-2; D remains ambiguous. Germline V gives CDR1 MDHEN, CDR2 SYDVKM. Trimming cost V 3 bases and J 6 bases, with 8 bases left between them. CDR3 size: 12 residues. This chain's CDR3 is CASSFLADGYTF. CDR3 DNA sequence: TGTGCCAGCAGTTTTCTGGCTGATGGCTACACCTTC.

This clone was found once. The chain recombines TRBV5-4 with TRBJ2-7; D may be TRBD2 (7 bases). Germline V gives CDR1 SGHNT, CDR2 YYREEE (reference sequence). Trimming took 3 bases from V and 4 from J, leaving 14 bases between them. The CDR3 is 14 amino acids. The CDR3 reads CASSSGGRTYEQYF. CDR3 coding DNA: TGTGCCAGCAGCTCGGGGGGCCGAACTTACGAGCAGTACTTC.

The rearrangement joins TRBV11-1 to TRBJ2-1, with 9 bases that match TRBD2. The CDR3 contains 13 residues. J gave up 9 bases and V 5 bases, and 5 bases lay outside the gene matches. In germline, CDR1 is SGHAT, CDR2 FQDESV (reference sequence). The CDR3 DNA is TGTGCCAGCAGCCCACAAGCGGGGGGTGAGCAGTTCTTC. Encoded protein: CASSPQAGGEQFF.

The genes are TRBV6-5 and TRBJ2-6; tentatively, D is TRBD2 (6 bases). V lost 6 bases, J lost 2 bases, and 11 bases lay in between. CDR1 is MNHEY and CDR2 is SVGAGI in the germline V gene. The CDR3 totals 15 residues. CDR3 in amino acids: CASRNGGAGANVLTF. CDR3 bases: TGTGCCAGCAGAAACGGGGGTGCTGGGGCCAACGTCCTGACTTTC.

This sequence joins TRBV11-2 and TRBJ2-3; 7 bases are shared with TRBD2. The CDR3 length is 16 residues. Losses at the gene ends were 1 base for V and 0 bases for J; bases not matched to a gene: 4. Germline V CDR1 and CDR2: SGHAT, FQNNGV. The CDR3: CASSLGLRGSTDTQYF. The DNA of the CDR3 is TGTGCCAGCAGCTTAGGTTTGCGGGGGAGCACAGATACGCAGTATTTT.